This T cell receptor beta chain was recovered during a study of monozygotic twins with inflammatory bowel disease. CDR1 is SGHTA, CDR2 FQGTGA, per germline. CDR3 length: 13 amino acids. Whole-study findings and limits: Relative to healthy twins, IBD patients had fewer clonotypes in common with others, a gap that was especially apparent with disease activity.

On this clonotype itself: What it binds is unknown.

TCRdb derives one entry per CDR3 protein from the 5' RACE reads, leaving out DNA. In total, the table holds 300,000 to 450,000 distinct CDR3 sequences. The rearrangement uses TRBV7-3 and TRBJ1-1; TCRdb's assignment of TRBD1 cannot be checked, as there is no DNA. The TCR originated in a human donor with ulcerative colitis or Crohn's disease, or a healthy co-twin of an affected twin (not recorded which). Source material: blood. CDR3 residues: CASSWDRETEAFF. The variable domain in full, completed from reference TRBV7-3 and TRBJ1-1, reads GAGVSQTPSNKVTEKGKYVELRCDPISGHTALYWYRQSLGQGPEFLIYFQGTGAADDSGLPNDRFFAVRPEGSVSTLKIQRTERGDSAVYLCASSWDRETEAFFGQGTRLTVV.